This record concerns one T cell receptor beta chain sequence. The germline V gene encodes CDR1 MDHEN and CDR2 SYDVKM. V shed 2 bases and J shed 2 bases, with 12 bases lying between them. This CDR3 contains 15 residues. These data come from a study of blood T cell repertoires in COVID-19. Study overall: T cells, B-cell-depleted T cells, or PBMCs supplied cDNA or gDNA.

Methods used by the authors: Reference gene primer amplification gave estimated nucleated cell counts. Here immunoSEQ multiplex PCR was the method, and the copy in TCRdb shows in-frame clones only, minus some. From that table come the V and J calls and clone size; the DNA was used to work out D and trimming. This sample yields some 200,000 clones, of which 78% are seen a single time; around 15% belongs to the top ten. Participant-given clinical history determined each cohort assignment. Recovery meant two consecutive negative NP/OP PCR tests, professional clearance, or resolved symptoms. The source material was PBMCs or T cells enriched from blood (not recorded which). The TCR comes from a woman aged 50 to 60 who had recovered from COVID-19. V and J are TRBV28 and TRBJ2-5, with D perhaps TRBD2 (5 bases). The CDR3, as DNA: TGTGCCAGCAGTTTAGGTAGCGCTCTTCAAGAGACCCAGTACTTC. Its translation: CASSLGSALQETQYF.